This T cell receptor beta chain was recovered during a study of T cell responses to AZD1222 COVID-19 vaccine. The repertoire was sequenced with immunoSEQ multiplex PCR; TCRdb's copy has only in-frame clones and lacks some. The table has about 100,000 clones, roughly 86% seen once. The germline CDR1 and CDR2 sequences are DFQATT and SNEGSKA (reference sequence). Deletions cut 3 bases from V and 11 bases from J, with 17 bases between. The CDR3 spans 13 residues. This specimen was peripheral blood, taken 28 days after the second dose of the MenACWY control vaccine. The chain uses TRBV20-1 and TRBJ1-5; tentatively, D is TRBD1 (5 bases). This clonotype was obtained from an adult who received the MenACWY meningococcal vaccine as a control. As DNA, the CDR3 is TGCAGTGCTAGTCAAAGGGTGAGAGGGGCCCAGCATTTT. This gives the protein CSASQRVRGAQHF.